These 7 T cell receptor beta chains came from one sample sequenced in a study of blood T cells in healthy people across ages. Through a sample-barcoded 5' primer and a J-beta primer mix, a second PCR was run for about 6 to 11 cycles. TCRdb re-analysed the 5' RACE reads in MiXCR, keeping a single row per CDR3 protein. The sample holds fewer than 750,000 distinct CDR3 sequences, 45% to 60% seen once. The sequencing sample was made of blood. The origin of the receptors is a woman aged 80 or older in good health.

This clonotype has more than one count but fewer than ten. The junction shows a germline mismatch at one end, possibly a read error. The chain combines TRBV11-2 with TRBJ2-1; D possibly corresponds to TRBD1 (6 bases). The CDR3 runs to 17 residues. CDR1 is SGHAT, CDR2 FQNNGV, per germline. CDR3 in DNA: TGTGCCAGCAGCTTAGAGGTGGGTGGGGGCTCCAACAATGAGCAGTTCTTC. Its protein is CASSLEVGGGSNNEQFF. Supplemented by reference TRBV11-2 and TRBJ2-1, the full variable domain reads EAGVAQSPRYKIIEKRQSVAFWCNPISGHATLYWYQQILGQGPKLLIQFQNNGVVDDSQLPKDRFSAERLKGVDSTLKIQPAKLEDSAVYLCASSLEVGGGSNNEQFFGPGTRLTVL.

This clonotype was recorded a few times. The chain recombines TRBV15 with TRBJ2-1; D unclear. Germline V CDR1 and CDR2: LNHNV, YYDKDF (reference sequence). The CDR3 runs 16 residues. V lost 0 bases, J lost 2 bases, and 11 bases lay in between. The CDR3 spells CATSRDQAITYNEQFF. The DNA for the CDR3 is TGTGCCACCAGCAGAGACCAAGCCATCACCTACAATGAGCAGTTCTTC.

This clonotype was seen many times. The chain links TRBV10-3 to TRBJ2-1; 9 bases match TRBD1. V lost 11 bases, J lost 7 bases, and 9 bases stayed unmatched. This CDR3 comprises 13 residues. The germline CDR1 and CDR2 sequences are ENHRY and SYGVKD. The CDR3 spells CAAPGTGINEQFF. Here the CDR3 DNA reads TGTGCCGCCCCCGGGACAGGGATAAATGAGCAGTTCTTC.

This clonotype was picked up many times. V and J are TRBV20-1 and TRBJ2-1; 15 bases agree with TRBD2. The junction had 13 bases not matched to a gene; V was cut back by 6 bases and J by 1 base. The CDR3 runs to 19 residues. Looked up from germline, CDR1 is DFQATT and CDR2 is SNEGSKA (reference sequence). The CDR3 region is CSATWGGLAGGESYNEQFF. The CDR3 DNA reads as TGCAGTGCCACTTGGGGGGGACTAGCGGGGGGCGAGTCCTACAATGAGCAGTTCTTC.

Note on this clonotype: Given a much more abundant clone one base away, this may be a read error. This CDR3 is missing its conserved last phenylalanine or tryptophan, likely due to a read error. The V call is TRBV9, the J call TRBJ2-3, with 8 bases matching TRBD2. Trimming at V came to 3 bases and at J to 4 bases, leaving 7 bases not matched to a gene. Germline V gene data show CDR1 as SGDLS and CDR2 as YYNGEE. The CDR3 consists of 15 residues. DNA of the CDR3: TGTGCCAGCAGCGCCCGGGGGGGCATCGCAGATACGCAGTATGTT. This sequence encodes CASSARGGIADTQYV.

This clonotype was observed once. The chain combines TRBV6-1 with TRBJ2-5; 9 nucleotides match TRBD1. The CDR3 totals 14 residues. Germline V lookup: CDR1 MNHNS, CDR2 SASEGT. V dropped 6 bases and J dropped 5; count of bases not matched to a gene: 7. DNA of the CDR3: TGTGCCAGCAGCGGACAGGGGAAATTGGAGACCCAGTACTTC. It is translated as CASSGQGKLETQYF.

In regard to this clonotype: With a much larger clone just one base away, this may be a read error. The rearrangement joins TRBV10-3 to TRBJ2-1; D is possibly TRBD2 (5 bases). V lost 0 bases and J 13 bases, leaving 19 bases between the germline ends. The CDR3 contains 15 residues. In germline, CDR1 is ENHRY, CDR2 SYGVKD. The CDR3 coding sequence is TGTGCCATCAGTGAGTCGGCGACTAACCAAGAGACCCAGTTCTTC. It is translated as CAISESATNQETQFF.